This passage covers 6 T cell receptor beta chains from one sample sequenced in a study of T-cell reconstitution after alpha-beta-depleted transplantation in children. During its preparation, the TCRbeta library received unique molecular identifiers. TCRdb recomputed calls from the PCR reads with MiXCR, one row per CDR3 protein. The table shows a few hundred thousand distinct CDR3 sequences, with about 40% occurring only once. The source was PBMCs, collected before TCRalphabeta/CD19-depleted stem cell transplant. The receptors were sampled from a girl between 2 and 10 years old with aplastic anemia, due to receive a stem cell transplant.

The CDR3 loop is CASSQVGMTEAFF. In nucleotides, the CDR3 is TGTGCCAGCAGCCAAGTGGGGATGACTGAAGCTTTCTTT. This rearrangement joins TRBV3-1 to TRBJ1-1, with D unresolved. The CDR3 loop spans 13 amino acids. Trimming pared 1 base from V and 5 bases from J, leaving 8 bases between. Germline V gene lookup returns CDR1 LGHDT and CDR2 YNNKEL (reference sequence).

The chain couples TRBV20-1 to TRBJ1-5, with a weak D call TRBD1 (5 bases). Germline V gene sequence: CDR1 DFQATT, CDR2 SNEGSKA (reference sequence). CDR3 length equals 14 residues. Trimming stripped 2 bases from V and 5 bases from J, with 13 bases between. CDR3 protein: CSARRLLGDQPQHF. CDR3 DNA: TGCAGTGCTAGACGACTCTTGGGGGATCAGCCCCAGCATTTT.

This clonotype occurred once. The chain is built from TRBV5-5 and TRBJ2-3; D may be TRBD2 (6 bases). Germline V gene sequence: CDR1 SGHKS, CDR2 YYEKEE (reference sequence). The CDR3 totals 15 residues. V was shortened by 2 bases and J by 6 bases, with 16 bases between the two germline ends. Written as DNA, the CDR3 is TGTGCCAGCAGCTTCCAGGGCCGCGGAGGGGATACGCAGTATTTT. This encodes CASSFQGRGGDTQYF.

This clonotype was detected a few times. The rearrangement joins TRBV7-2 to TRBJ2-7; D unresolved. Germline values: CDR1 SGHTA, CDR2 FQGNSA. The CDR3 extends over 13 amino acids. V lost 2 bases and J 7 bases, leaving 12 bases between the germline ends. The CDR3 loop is CASSLPTSREQYF. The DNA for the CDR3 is TGTGCCAGCAGCTTACCCACCTCTCGGGAGCAGTACTTC.

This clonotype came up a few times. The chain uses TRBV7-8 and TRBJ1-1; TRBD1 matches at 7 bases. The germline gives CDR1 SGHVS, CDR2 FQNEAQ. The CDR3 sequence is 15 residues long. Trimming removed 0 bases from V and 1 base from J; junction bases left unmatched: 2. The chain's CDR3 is CASSLADRANTEAFF. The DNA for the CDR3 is TGTGCCAGCAGCTTAGCTGACAGGGCGAACACTGAAGCTTTCTTT.

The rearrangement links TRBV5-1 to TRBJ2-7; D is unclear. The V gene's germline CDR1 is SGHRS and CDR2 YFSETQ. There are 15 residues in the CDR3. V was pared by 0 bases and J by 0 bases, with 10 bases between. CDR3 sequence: CASSLEGRLSYEQYF. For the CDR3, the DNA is TGCGCCAGCAGCTTGGAAGGCCGTCTCTCCTACGAGCAGTACTTC.